The 32 T cell receptor beta chains below were found in one sample sequenced in a study of blood T cell repertoires in COVID-19. Here immunoSEQ multiplex PCR was the method, and the copy in TCRdb shows in-frame clones only, minus some. This repertoire shows about 260,000 clones, 88% found once; its top ten account for about 0.7%. Sequenced material: peripheral blood. All receptors derive from a human donor in a cohort sampled during active COVID-19.

With respect to this clone: The sample holds other DNA sequences that translate to the same CDR3. This rearrangement joins TRBV28 to TRBJ1-2, with TRBD1 matching 7 bases. Germline lookup yields CDR1 MDHEN and CDR2 SYDVKM. The CDR3 is 13 residues long. J lost 2 bases, V lost 3 bases, and 0 bases had no gene match. CDR3 amino acids: CASSLGQNYGYTF. The CDR3 coding sequence is TGTGCCAGCAGTTTGGGACAGAACTATGGCTACACCTTC.

The count of this clone is one. J is TRBJ2-7 and V is TRBV19, with D perhaps TRBD1 (6 bases). Germline V gene lookup returns CDR1 LNHDA and CDR2 SQIVND (reference sequence). The CDR3 runs 14 residues. The ends were cut back, 9 bases at V and 3 bases at J, with 18 bases in the middle. The DNA of the CDR3 is TGTGCCAGCGCCTCCCAGGGGATGCACTACGAGCAGTACTTC. Protein: CASASQGMHYEQYF.

The chain is built from TRBV24-1 and TRBJ2-1, with 9 bases lining up with TRBD2. This CDR3 has 17 amino acids. Germline CDR1 and CDR2: KGHDR and SFDVKD. V trimming: 4 bases; J trimming: 4 bases; junction bases outside the gene matches: 10. The CDR3: CATSDNIAGVGYNEQFF. CDR3 coding DNA: TGTGCCACCAGTGACAACATAGCGGGAGTGGGGTACAATGAGCAGTTCTTC.

The chain combines TRBV21-1 with TRBJ2-1; the DNA was not compared with TRBD2, the D call given in the table. TRBV21-1 is classified as a pseudogene. There are 14 residues in the CDR3. Here the CDR3 DNA reads TGTGCCAGCAGCAACGGACTAGCGATAGATGAGCAGTTCTTC. Protein sequence: CASSNGLAIDEQFF.

This rearrangement joins TRBV4-1 to TRBJ1-1, with no clear D. Trimming left V 3 bases short and J 4 bases short, with 12 bases between. The CDR3 has 14 amino acids. CDR1 and CDR2 (germline): MGHRA, YSYEKL. The CDR3 sequence: CASSHLQEGTEAFF. The CDR3 nucleotides are TGCGCCAGCAGCCACCTCCAGGAAGGCACTGAAGCTTTCTTT.

In DNA form, the CDR3 reads TGTGCCAGCAGCTCCGGTTCCGGACTAGTCGGGGGGGGCACAGATACGCAGTATTTT. This gives the protein CASSSGSGLVGGGTDTQYF. This chain uses TRBV7-3 with TRBJ2-3, with 8 bases lining up with TRBD2. Germline V CDR1 and CDR2: SGHTA, FQGTGA. The CDR3 extends over 19 amino acids. Trimming cost V 4 bases and J 1 base; bases outside gene matches: 16.

CDR3 sequence (DNA): TGTGCCAGCAGTTCCCCGCCCCCTAGGACTCGCTATTACGAGCAGTACTTC. Its translation: CASSSPPPRTRYYEQYF. This sequence joins TRBV27 and TRBJ2-7; D may be TRBD2 (5 bases). Germline-derived CDR1 and CDR2 are MNHEY and SMNVEV (reference sequence). V was cut by 4 bases and J by 4 bases, with 23 bases left in between. This CDR3 is built from 17 residues.

V usage is TRBV6-5 and J usage is TRBJ2-3, with D unresolved. The V gene's germline CDR1 is MNHEY and CDR2 SVGAGI. Between the trimmed V and J ends, which lost 2 bases and 5 bases, there was a span of 11 bases. There are 14 residues in the CDR3. The DNA for the CDR3 is TGTGCCAGCAGTTACAGTTCCCCAGGAGATACGCAGTATTTT. This sequence encodes CASSYSSPGDTQYF.

V and J are TRBV9 and TRBJ2-3, with 10 bases that match TRBD2. CDR1 is SGDLS and CDR2 is YYNGEE in the germline V gene. V shed 7 bases, J shed 0 bases, and the junction held 5 bases outside the gene matches. This CDR3 has 15 residues. As DNA, the CDR3 is TGTGCCAGCGAAGCTAGCGGGAGAAGCACAGATACGCAGTATTTT. It yields the protein CASEASGRSTDTQYF.

The chain joins TRBV4-2 to TRBJ2-7; 16 bases line up with TRBD2. The CDR3 runs to 17 residues. Germline V lookup: CDR1 LGHNA, CDR2 YNFKEQ. The V gene end was trimmed by 3 bases and the J gene end by 7 bases; junction bases not matched to a gene: 9. The CDR3, as DNA: TGTGCCAGCAGCCAGTCCTTCGGGACTAGCGGGAGGGTTGAGCAGTACTTC. Its translation: CASSQSFGTSGRVEQYF.

The table lists this clone with a count of one. Distinct nucleotide sequences in the sample also encode this CDR3. This chain connects TRBV7-9 to TRBJ2-1, with 7 bases fitting TRBD1. Trimming took 6 bases from V and 1 from J; bases not matched to a gene: 9. The CDR3 totals 16 residues. Per germline, CDR1 SEHNR and CDR2 FQNEAQ (reference sequence). The CDR3 loop reads CASSPRTGGSYNEQFF. The CDR3, as DNA: TGTGCCAGCAGTCCTAGGACAGGCGGGTCCTACAATGAGCAGTTCTTC.

The chain uses TRBV28 and TRBJ1-5; maybe TRBD1 (5 bases). V was clipped by 2 bases and J by 1 base, with 15 bases between them. Germline loops: CDR1 MDHEN, CDR2 SYDVKM. The CDR3 spans 17 residues. CDR3 sequence reads: CASSLRRRRGSNQPQHF. The DNA for the CDR3 is TGTGCCAGCAGTTTAAGACGGCGGCGGGGGAGCAATCAGCCCCAGCATTTT.

The chain combines TRBV15 with TRBJ2-7, with 7 nucleotides matching TRBD1. This CDR3 has 13 amino acids. V lost 5 bases, J lost 3 bases, and 4 bases stayed unmatched. CDR1 and CDR2 from the germline V gene are LNHNV and YYDKDF (reference sequence). CDR3 in amino acids: CATSVQGSYEQYF. The CDR3 DNA reads TGTGCCACCAGCGTACAGGGGAGCTACGAGCAGTACTTC.

V gene TRBV2 combines with J gene TRBJ2-7, with 11 positions matching TRBD2. This CDR3 is built from 17 residues. J gave up 4 bases and V 6 bases, and 14 bases lay outside the gene matches. Germline lookup yields CDR1 SNHLY and CDR2 FYNNEI. CDR3: CASSHIQDSGRAYEQYF. The CDR3 DNA sequence: TGTGCCAGCAGCCACATTCAGGATAGCGGGAGGGCGTACGAGCAGTACTTC.

V is TRBV12-3 or TRBV12-4 and J is TRBJ1-2; TRBD1 matches at 11 bases. Losses at the gene ends were 5 bases for V and 4 bases for J; bases not matched to a gene: 0. The length of the CDR3 is 13 residues. The CDR3 nucleotides are TGTGCCAGCAGTGGGACAGGGGGCTATGGCTACACCTTC. Encoded protein: CASSGTGGYGYTF.

V usage is TRBV7-3 and J usage is TRBJ2-6; 7 bases match TRBD1. Germline CDR1 SGHTA, CDR2 FQGTGA. Trimming cost V 5 bases and J 0 bases; bases outside gene matches: 10. This CDR3 comprises 18 residues. The CDR3 loop reads CASSKGGTRSSGANVLTF. As DNA, the CDR3 is TGTGCCAGCAGCAAAGGGGGCACACGCTCCTCTGGGGCCAACGTCCTGACTTTC.

V gene TRBV9 combines with J gene TRBJ1-2; no reliable D call. Looked up from germline, CDR1 is SGDLS and CDR2 is YYNGEE. The V end was cut by 6 bases, the J end by 3 bases, with 9 bases between. This CDR3 is 12 amino acids long. CDR3 amino acids: CASTTGYYGYTF. The CDR3 region has the DNA TGTGCCAGCACGACGGGATACTATGGCTACACCTTC.

This clone appeared a single time. V and J are TRBV7-9 and TRBJ1-6; TRBD1 is a possible D gene (6 bases). CDR1 is SEHNR and CDR2 is FQNEAQ in the germline V gene (reference sequence). The CDR3 has 13 amino acids. V dropped 5 bases and J dropped 10 bases, with 12 bases sitting between them. The CDR3 region has the DNA TGTGCCAGCAGCCCTACCAGGGGATCACCCCTCCACTTT. Translated, it gives CASSPTRGSPLHF. Combining the CDR3 with reference TRBV7-9 and TRBJ1-6 gives the whole variable domain DTGVSQNPRHKITKRGQNVTFRCDPISEHNRLYWYRQTLGQGPEFLTYFQNEAQLEKSRLLSDRFSAERPKGSFSTLEIQRTEQGDSAMYLCASSPTRGSPLHFGNGTRLTVT.

This rearrangement joins TRBV18 to TRBJ2-7; TRBD1 matches 7 bases. Germline V gene data show CDR1 as KGHSH and CDR2 as LQKENI. V was pared by 2 bases and J by 3 bases, with 4 bases of the junction left unmatched. CDR3 size: 14 residues. The CDR3 protein is CASSPRGLNYEQYF. In DNA, the CDR3 is TGTGCCAGCTCACCAAGGGGGCTAAACTACGAGCAGTACTTC.

The chain carries TRBV10-2 and TRBJ2-1, with 11 positions matching TRBD2. Losses at the gene ends were 4 bases for V and 6 bases for J; bases not matched to a gene: 2. Germline loops: CDR1 WSHSY, CDR2 SAAADI. This CDR3 spans 14 amino acids. CDR3 sequence (DNA): TGCGCCAGCAGTGTAGCGGGGGGGCTCAATGAGCAGTTCTTC. It encodes CASSVAGGLNEQFF.

This chain's CDR3 is CASSLSRNYGYTF. CDR3 in DNA: TGTGCCAGCAGCTTATCGAGGAACTATGGCTACACCTTC. The J gene is TRBJ1-2, the V gene TRBV7-2; D is unclear. There are 13 residues in the CDR3. Germline V CDR1 and CDR2: SGHTA, FQGNSA. The ends were cut back, 2 bases at V and 2 bases at J, with 6 bases in the middle.

CDR3 loop: CASSLAGGGGNTIYF. For the CDR3, the DNA is TGCGCCAGCAGCTTGGCTGGGGGAGGTGGAAACACCATATATTTT. J is TRBJ1-3 and V is TRBV5-1; a weak D match, TRBD1 (5 bases). Trimming cost V 0 bases and J 3 bases, with 10 bases left between them. Germline CDR1 SGHRS, CDR2 YFSETQ. The CDR3 spans 15 residues.

This clone was seen just once. The gene calls are TRBV5-1 and TRBJ1-3, with D uncertain. The CDR3 runs 17 residues. Looked up from germline, CDR1 is SGHRS and CDR2 is YFSETQ. The V end was cut by 2 bases, the J end by 0 bases, with 15 bases between. In nucleotides, the CDR3 is TGCGCCAGCAGCTTAGATCTGGCAGGCCACTCTGGAAACACCATATATTTT. Protein: CASSLDLAGHSGNTIYF.

The rearrangement links TRBV12-3 or TRBV12-4 to TRBJ1-2; TRBD1 aligns across 8 bases. The CDR3 extends over 13 amino acids. J gave up 11 bases and V 10 bases, and 15 bases lay outside the gene matches. The CDR3 nucleotides read TGTGCCACCCAGCCTCCTCGAGGACAGGGTTACACCTTC. Translating gives CATQPPRGQGYTF.

This clone was recorded a few times. The gene calls are TRBV4-3 and TRBJ2-1; D is uncertain. The CDR3 covers 15 residues. Germline V gene data show CDR1 as LGHNA and CDR2 as YSLEER. The ends were cut back, 2 bases at V and 5 bases at J, with 13 bases in the middle. The DNA for the CDR3 is TGCGCCAGCAGCCAATGGAGTGTTCTCGACAATGAGCAGTTCTTC. Its protein product is CASSQWSVLDNEQFF.

This clone was seen a single time. This chain links TRBV2 with TRBJ1-5; TRBD1 matches 11 bases. Germline V gene lookup returns CDR1 SNHLY and CDR2 FYNNEI. The junction had 5 bases not matched to a gene; V was cut back by 7 bases and J by 6 bases. CDR3 length equals 14 residues. CDR3 loop: CASTGTGGPQPQHF. CDR3 bases: TGTGCCAGCACCGGGACAGGGGGACCTCAGCCCCAGCATTTT.

V and J are TRBV28 and TRBJ2-2; D is ambiguous. The CDR3 covers 12 residues. V was trimmed by 2 bases and J by 7 bases, leaving 5 bases between them. Germline V gene data show CDR1 as MDHEN and CDR2 as SYDVKM. Written as DNA, the CDR3 is TGTGCCAGCAGTTTACTAGGCGGGGAGCTGTTTTTT. It encodes CASSLLGGELFF.

V and J are TRBV2 and TRBJ2-7; D is possibly TRBD1 (5 bases). The ends were cut back, 6 bases at V and 5 bases at J, with 11 bases in the middle. CDR3 length: 12 amino acids. Germline CDR1 and CDR2: SNHLY and FYNNEI. The CDR3 protein is CASRITGHEQYF. The CDR3, as DNA: TGTGCCAGCAGAATCACAGGACACGAGCAGTACTTC. Full variable domain (outside the CDR3, taken from reference TRBV2 and TRBJ2-7): EPEVTQTPSHQVTQMGQEVILRCVPISNHLYFYWYRQILGQKVEFLVSFYNNEISEKSEIFDDQFSVERPDGSNFTLKIRSTKLEDSAMYFCASRITGHEQYFGPGTRLTVT.

This clone appeared a single time. This rearrangement joins TRBV6-5 to TRBJ2-1, with 7 nucleotides matching TRBD2. V gave up 5 bases and J gave up 5 bases; unmatched junction bases: 6. The CDR3 has 14 residues. The V gene's germline CDR1 is MNHEY and CDR2 SVGAGI. This CDR3 is CASSTRDYDNEQFF. In DNA, the CDR3 is TGTGCCAGCAGTACCCGGGACTATGACAATGAGCAGTTCTTC.

The chain has TRBV7-9 and TRBJ2-3, with TRBD1 matching 7 bases. After removal of 4 bases from V and 4 bases from J, the junction contained 5 bases not matched to a gene. The CDR3 sequence is 14 residues long. Germline loops: CDR1 SEHNR, CDR2 FQNEAQ (reference sequence). CDR3 amino acids: CASSSTGLADTQYF. CDR3 bases: TGTGCCAGCAGCTCGACAGGGCTCGCAGATACGCAGTATTTT.

The chain is built from TRBV6-5 and TRBJ1-2; TRBD1 agrees at 10 bases. Germline V CDR1 and CDR2: MNHEY, SVGAGI. There are 16 residues in the CDR3. V lost 2 bases to trimming and J lost 3 bases; unmatched junction nucleotides: 6. The CDR3 region is CASSYRTTGGDYGYTF. The DNA for the CDR3 is TGTGCCAGCAGTTACAGGACGACAGGGGGCGACTATGGCTACACCTTC.

This clone was counted a few times. This chain uses TRBV10-2 with TRBJ1-4; 11 nucleotides align to TRBD1. The germline V gene encodes CDR1 WSHSY and CDR2 SAAADI. The CDR3 has 13 amino acids. V shed 5 bases and J 11 bases; nucleotides not matched to a gene: 4. The CDR3 nucleotides are TGCGCCAGCAGTCGGGACAGGGGGAGTAAACTGTTTTTT. Translated: CASSRDRGSKLFF.